This is a list of T cell receptor beta chains from one sample in a study of T-cell memory formation after mild COVID-19. MiXCR, applied by TCRdb to the 5' RACE reads, yields one record per CDR3 protein. The table has roughly 370,000 distinct CDR3 sequences, 16% seen once. The sequenced sample consisted of PBMCs or a T cell subset sorted from them (not recorded which). These receptor sequences come from a man aged 18 to 29 who had mild COVID-19 (a few samples of this study predate the infection). Cell type and time point are not known. CDR3s include the opening cysteine and the closing phenylalanine or tryptophan. A D gene is named only where the DNA matches it firmly. Not every row has a clone size; where given, it reads once, few, many or a size class.

clone_size: many
j_call: TRBJ2-7
d_call: .
v_call: TRBV7-2
cdr3_aa: CASSLGGTQYEQYF
cdr3_nt: TGTGCCAGCAGCTTAGGGGGGACCCAATACGAGCAGTACTTC

clone_size: .
j_call: TRBJ2-1
d_call: .
v_call: TRBV12-3/TRBV12-4
cdr3_aa: CASSLALTSFYNEQFF
cdr3_nt: TGTGCCAGCAGTTTAGCACTGACTAGTTTCTACAATGAGCAGTTCTTC

clone_size: .
j_call: TRBJ2-2
d_call: TRBD1
v_call: TRBV2
cdr3_aa: CATKVGDRGTGELFF
cdr3_nt: TGTGCCACCAAAGTAGGGGACAGGGGGACCGGGGAGCTGTTTTTT

clone_size: .
j_call: TRBJ1-2
d_call: .
v_call: TRBV19
cdr3_aa: CASSIPDNYGYTF
cdr3_nt: TGTGCCAGTAGTATACCAGATAACTATGGCTACACCTTC

clone_size: few
j_call: TRBJ1-2
d_call: .
v_call: TRBV4-3
cdr3_aa: CASSQTHSAGYTF
cdr3_nt: TGCGCCAGCAGCCAAACACACAGCGCTGGCTACACCTTC

clone_size: few
j_call: TRBJ1-1
d_call: TRBD1
v_call: TRBV20-1
cdr3_aa: CSASRDRVNTEAFF
cdr3_nt: TGCAGTGCTAGCCGGGACAGGGTGAACACTGAAGCTTTCTTT

clone_size: .
j_call: TRBJ1-1
d_call: .
v_call: TRBV6-5
cdr3_aa: CASGMGNTEAFF
cdr3_nt: TGTGCCAGCGGTATGGGGAACACTGAAGCTTTCTTT

clone_size: .
j_call: TRBJ1-2
d_call: .
v_call: TRBV6-5
cdr3_aa: CASSYSPQPGTPGYTF
cdr3_nt: TGTGCCAGCAGTTACTCCCCCCAGCCGGGTACCCCTGGCTACACCTTC

clone_size: few
j_call: TRBJ1-6
d_call: .
v_call: TRBV7-9
cdr3_aa: CASSLGQRSNSPLHF
cdr3_nt: TGTGCCAGCAGCTTGGGTCAGAGGAGTAATTCACCCCTCCACTTT

clone_size: few
j_call: TRBJ1-5
d_call: .
v_call: TRBV24-1
cdr3_aa: CATSGGLNQPQHF
cdr3_nt: TGTGCCACCAGTGGGGGTTTAAATCAGCCCCAGCATTTT

clone_size: few
j_call: TRBJ2-6
d_call: .
v_call: TRBV6-5
cdr3_aa: CASSSRRSFSGANVLTF
cdr3_nt: TGTGCCAGCAGTTCCCGACGGAGTTTCTCAGGGGCCAACGTCCTGACTTTC

clone_size: .
j_call: TRBJ2-5
d_call: .
v_call: TRBV20-1
cdr3_aa: CSARWAGGETQYF
cdr3_nt: TGCAGTGCTAGATGGGCAGGTGGAGAGACCCAGTACTTC

clone_size: few
j_call: TRBJ2-1
d_call: TRBD2
v_call: TRBV5-1
cdr3_aa: CASSMQGLEINEQFF
cdr3_nt: TGCGCCAGCAGTATGCAGGGACTAGAAATCAATGAGCAGTTCTTC

clone_size: few
j_call: TRBJ1-1
d_call: TRBD1
v_call: TRBV29-1
cdr3_aa: CSVVLTGVLPFF
cdr3_nt: TGCAGCGTTGTGCTCACAGGGGTACTTCCTTTCTTT

clone_size: few
j_call: TRBJ2-5
d_call: .
v_call: TRBV10-3
cdr3_aa: CAISESIGQTQYF
cdr3_nt: TGTGCCATCAGTGAGTCGATTGGACAGACCCAGTACTTC

clone_size: .
j_call: TRBJ2-5
d_call: .
v_call: TRBV18
cdr3_aa: CASSPFETQYF
cdr3_nt: TGTGCCAGCTCACCATTCGAGACCCAGTACTTC

clone_size: .
j_call: TRBJ2-2
d_call: .
v_call: TRBV11-3
cdr3_aa: CASGLTTGELFF
cdr3_nt: TGTGCCAGTGGACTGACCACCGGGGAGCTGTTTTTT